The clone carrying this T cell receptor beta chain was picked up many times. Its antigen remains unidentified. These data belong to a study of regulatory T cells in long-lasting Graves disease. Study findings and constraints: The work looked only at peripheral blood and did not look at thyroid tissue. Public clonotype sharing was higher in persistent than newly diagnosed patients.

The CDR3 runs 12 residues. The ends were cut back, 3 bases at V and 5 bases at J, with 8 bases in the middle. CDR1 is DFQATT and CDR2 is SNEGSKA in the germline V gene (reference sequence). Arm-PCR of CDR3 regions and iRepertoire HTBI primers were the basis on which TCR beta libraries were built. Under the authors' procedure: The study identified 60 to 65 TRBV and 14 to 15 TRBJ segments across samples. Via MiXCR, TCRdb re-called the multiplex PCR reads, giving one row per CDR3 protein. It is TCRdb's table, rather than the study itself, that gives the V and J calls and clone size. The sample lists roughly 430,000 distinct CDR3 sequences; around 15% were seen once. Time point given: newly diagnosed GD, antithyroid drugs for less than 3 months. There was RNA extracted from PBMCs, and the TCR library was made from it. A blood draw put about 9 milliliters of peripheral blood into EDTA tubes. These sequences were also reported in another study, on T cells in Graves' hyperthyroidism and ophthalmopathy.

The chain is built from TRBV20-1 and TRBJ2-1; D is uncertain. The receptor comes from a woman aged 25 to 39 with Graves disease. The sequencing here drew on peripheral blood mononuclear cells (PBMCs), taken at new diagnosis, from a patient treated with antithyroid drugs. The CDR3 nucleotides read TGCAGTGCTAGTACCGGAAACAATGAGCAGTTCTTC. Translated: CSASTGNNEQFF.